These T cell receptor beta chains were read from a single sample in a study of STAT3 mutations in large granular lymphocyte leukemia. Only in-frame clones appear in the TCRdb table, and some are missing; sequencing was by immunoSEQ multiplex PCR. The top ten hold about an eighth of the sample, which has over 30,000 clones, approximately 86% seen once. Input material: peripheral blood mononuclear cells. The receptors were gathered from a man aged 55 to 70 with T-cell large granular lymphocyte leukemia. Some clones in this sample may be carry-over from other donors' samples. The CDR3 runs from the conserved cysteine through the conserved F or W. Each record gives: V gene, clone size, CDR3 protein. Not all rows give a size; the values are once, few, many and, for expanded clones, a class.

V: TRBV5-6; size: few; CDR3: CASSRTRLAADTQYF
V: TRBV29-1; size: -; CDR3: CSVGTSGASSYEQYF
V: TRBV10-2; size: -; CDR3: CASSGLGTNTEAFF
V: TRBV6-5; size: -; CDR3: CASSDDQGARYEQYF
V: TRBV6-6; size: -; CDR3: CASSTERDSPLHF
V: TRBV7-9; size: -; CDR3: CASSLSLAGTYNEQFF
V: TRBV29-1; size: -; CDR3: CSVGRNLQETQYF
V: TRBV5-6; size: -; CDR3: CASSLGSPNEQFF
V: TRBV5-6; size: -; CDR3: CASSLPSDRGYPYEQYF
V: TRBV5-4; size: few; CDR3: CASSLVQESRPQHF
V: TRBV19; size: -; CDR3: CASRPQGTNTEAFF
V: TRBV5-1; size: few; CDR3: CASSLLGSYEQYF
V: TRBV6-5; size: once; CDR3: CASSYQPGVLDTQYF
V: TRBV27; size: -; CDR3: CASSPNPGGSQPQHF